This TCR beta chain came from a study of glioma-infiltrating T cells (dated by TCRdb to 2016 to 2017). For context, the study as a whole: TCR alpha- and beta-chain repertoires were sequenced from glioma tissue, non-neoplastic brain tissue and matched peripheral blood mononuclear cells. The paired cohort was made up of three low-grade glioma patients, 8 or 9 primary glioblastoma patients and three non-glioma patients who contributed non-neoplastic brain tissue. To measure how far tissue and blood T-cell populations diverged, each tissue-infiltrating repertoire was compared against the peripheral blood repertoire of the same patient. Overall study outcomes, separate from this receptor: Group comparisons were based on small numbers of patients: three non-neoplastic, three low-grade glioma and seven to nine glioblastoma patients. Tissue and blood shared very few CDR3 sequences, a result attributed to high CDR3 diversity and limited sampling. VJ-independent divergence between tissue and blood was lower than expected in non-neoplastic patients but higher than expected in all gliomas, particularly low-grade gliomas.

The iRepertoire nested amplicon-rescue multiplex PCR (arm-PCR) platform was used to amplify TCR alpha and beta CDR3 regions from RNA. The input for one-step reverse transcription and amplification was roughly 90-450 ng of tissue mRNA or PBMC total RNA. After bead purification, a secondary multiplex PCR added Illumina adapters, and libraries were gel-purified between 200 and 400 bp. Libraries carried internal 6-nucleotide barcodes used for demultiplexing. The libraries were sequenced on an Illumina MiSeq using 2x220 or 2x250 nucleotide paired-end reads. In the authors' own workflow: Paired reads were merged using FLASH 1.2.11 and aligned with BWA-MEM to the GRCh37 human genome, and TRA and TRB reads were then extracted. An IMGT-derived reference of cassette sequences and CDR3 motifs, with pseudogenes included, was used for V and J assignment. Reads were translated in three frames, and productive CDR3s were defined by a C…FGXG motif without stop codons. Unique combinations of V-J cassette pair and CDR3 amino acid sequence were defined as clonotypes. Filtering of reads was based on Hamming distance, with the threshold set by the sequence error rate of each sample in mapped regions. TCRdb reprocessed the public reads (quality trimming at Q25 with fastp, clone calling with MiXCR) and kept in-frame beta chains. Rows with a matching CDR3 protein are joined into one entry that keeps the most common DNA and genes. These V and J calls originate from TCRdb's pipeline instead of the authors' own analysis. In all, the sample holds 40,000 or so distinct CDR3 sequences, and approximately 20% of those were seen once. Roughly 7% of the sample is in the top ten clones.

Sequences SNHLY (CDR1) and FYNNEI (CDR2) are obtained from the germline V gene. Reading from cysteine to phenylalanine, the CDR3 counts 13 amino acids. Just CDR3 DNA is preserved here, 39 bases in frame from base 1. V loses 6 bases at its end and J loses 4 bases; junction bases beyond the gene matches: 3. This clonotype was observed at least ten times. Its antigen remains undetermined. Base qualities are not recorded, but no much larger clone differs from it by a single base. Rearrangement joined TRBV2 to TRBJ2-3; TRBD1 lines up with 8 middle nucleotides. Sequencing was done on a sample of glioma tissue, nonneoplastic brain tissue, or PBMCs (not recorded which). The receptor comes from a human donor with low-grade glioma or glioblastoma, undergoing nonglioma brain surgery, or in good health (not recorded which). The bases are TGTGCCAGCAGAGGACAGGGAGCAGATACGCAGTATTTT. It translates as CASRGQGADTQYF.